This T cell receptor beta chain appears in the sequencing data of a study of T-cell reconstitution after alpha-beta-depleted transplantation in children. TCRbeta library preparation incorporated unique molecular identifiers. Each CDR3 protein gets one entry after TCRdb re-called the PCR reads with MiXCR. This table has 350,000 to 500,000 distinct CDR3 sequences, 43% appearing once. A note on this clonotype: Antigen specificity is unknown.

Findings of the study overall: Roughly two months post-transplant, alpha-beta T cells reportedly originated from several hundred graft clones that had expanded. The origin of high day-60 TCRbeta diversity in some patients lay in surviving recipient T cells and thymic progenitors. T-cell counts and diversity were attributed mostly to newly produced T cells one year after transplant.

Trimming cost V 2 bases and J 0 bases, with 4 bases left between them. The CDR3 runs 12 residues. CDR1 and CDR2 (germline): DFQATT, SNEGSKA (reference sequence). This TCR came from a girl aged 2-9 years with aplastic anemia, due to receive a stem cell transplant. This sequence joins TRBV20-1 and TRBJ2-5, with no clear D. The sample in question was PBMCs, obtained before TCRalphabeta/CD19-depleted stem cell transplant. CDR3 bases: TGCAGTGCTAGATCGTACCAAGAGACCCAGTACTTC. Its protein is CSARSYQETQYF.